This is a list of T cell receptor beta chains from one sample in a study of shared clonotypes between healthy human individuals. The repertoire was sequenced with immunoSEQ multiplex PCR; TCRdb's copy has only in-frame clones and lacks some. The profile shows about 700,000 clones, under 80% of them singletons. Sequencing input: memory CD4+ T cells sorted from blood. The source is a woman aged 25 to 39 in good health. Both conserved end residues are part of each CDR3. The size field is filled for only some rows; it gives once, few, many or a size class.

CASSRGGVETQYF	TRBV5-4	TRBJ2-5	.
CASSGSSYNEQFF	TRBV19	TRBJ2-1	.
CASSFRQGSNTGELFF	TRBV5-4	TRBJ2-2	.
CSVSGAFRTDTQYF	TRBV29-1	TRBJ2-3	.
CASSLMTAGANVLTF	TRBV27	TRBJ2-6	few
CASSAQLGEGTQYF	TRBV6-1	TRBJ2-5	few
CASSPSWGGTGNSGNTIYF	TRBV11-2	TRBJ1-3	.
CASSNQGLLGNTIYF	TRBV11-2	TRBJ1-3	few
CASSGGSTNNEQFF	TRBV6-6	TRBJ2-1	.
CASTKNSEAFF	TRBV6-5	TRBJ1-1	.
CATSTGSSYNEQFF	TRBV15	TRBJ2-1	.
CASSGGSGITLYEQYF	TRBV5-1	TRBJ2-7	.
CASSLVSPGGNSPLHF	TRBV5-1	TRBJ1-6	.
CASSLELLKRGGYTDTQYF	TRBV5-1	TRBJ2-3	once
CATSREEGLAITGELFF	TRBV15	TRBJ2-2	once
CASSPPVGGLETQYF	TRBV7-8	TRBJ2-5	.
CASSLWGRGKDGYTF	TRBV28	TRBJ1-2	.
CASSANRGEYGYTF	TRBV19	TRBJ1-2	.
CASSGRQGVIETQYF	TRBV5-1	TRBJ2-5	.
CASSLPQVYEQYF	TRBV7-9	TRBJ2-7	once
CASMENTEAFF	TRBV25-1	TRBJ1-1	few
CASSLGSTDTQYF	TRBV5-1	TRBJ2-3	.
CASSPTPSVVRTYEQYF	TRBV18	.	.
CASSTDRGSGYTF	TRBV2	TRBJ1-2	.
CASRQTFAVYEQYF	TRBV4-1	TRBJ2-7	.
CASTSLGKETQYF	TRBV27	TRBJ2-5	.
CASSRAPGTGPYEQYF	TRBV4-1	TRBJ2-7	.
CASSRQNEQFF	TRBV5-4	TRBJ2-1	few
CASSLGQNYGYTF	TRBV5-6	TRBJ1-2	many
CASSLEGLNQPQHF	TRBV28	TRBJ1-5	.
CASSLVSDEESTQYF	TRBV5-1	TRBJ2-5	.
CASSTAGLVFYEQYF	TRBV19	TRBJ2-7	once
CASSHRDRGYGYTF	TRBV2	TRBJ1-2	.
CASSRRPSGTTNTGELFF	TRBV18	TRBJ2-2	.
CATSRGGSGANVLTF	TRBV15	TRBJ2-6	.
CASTPDRGNQPQHF	TRBV7-2	TRBJ1-5	once
CAGERQGGTEAFF	TRBV28	TRBJ1-1	.
CASRQGDQPQHF	TRBV6-5	TRBJ1-5	.
CASSLTGTGPGYTF	TRBV5-1	TRBJ1-2	once
CASSSSPTYEQYF	TRBV18	TRBJ2-7	.
CASSQTSSYEQYF	TRBV4-2	TRBJ2-7	.
CASSYGTGGRPQHF	TRBV7-2	TRBJ1-5	.
CASSPARGNTGELFF	TRBV18	TRBJ2-2	.
CASSFLAGRRGTDTQYF	TRBV19	TRBJ2-3	.
CASSSSRSTENTEAFF	TRBV28	TRBJ1-1	.
CASSQDLTSGGTDTQYF	TRBV4-2	TRBJ2-3	many
CATSGNGVGGWNEQFF	TRBV15	TRBJ2-1	once
CASSVLMGATSTDTQYF	TRBV2	TRBJ2-3	.
CASSLIYRDPIPIEQYF	TRBV5-1	TRBJ2-7	few
CASSRDRVDEQYF	TRBV5-1	TRBJ2-7	.